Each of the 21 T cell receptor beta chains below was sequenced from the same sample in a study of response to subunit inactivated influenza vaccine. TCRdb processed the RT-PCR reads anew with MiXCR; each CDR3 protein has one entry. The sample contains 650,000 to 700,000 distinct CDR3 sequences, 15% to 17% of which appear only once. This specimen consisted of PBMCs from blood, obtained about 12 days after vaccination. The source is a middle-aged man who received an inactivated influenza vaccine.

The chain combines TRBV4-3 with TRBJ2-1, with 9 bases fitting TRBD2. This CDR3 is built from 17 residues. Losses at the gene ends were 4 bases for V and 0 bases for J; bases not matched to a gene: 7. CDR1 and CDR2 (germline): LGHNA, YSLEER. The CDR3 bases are TGCGCCAGCAGCCGAACTACAGCGGGAGGCTCCTACAATGAGCAGTTCTTC. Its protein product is CASSRTTAGGSYNEQFF.

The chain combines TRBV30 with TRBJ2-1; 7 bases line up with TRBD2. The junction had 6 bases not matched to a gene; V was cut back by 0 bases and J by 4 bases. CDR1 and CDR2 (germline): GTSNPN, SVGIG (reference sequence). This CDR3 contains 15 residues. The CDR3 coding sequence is TGTGCCTGGAGTGTATTAGCGGGTCCATACAATGAGCAGTTCTTC. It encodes CAWSVLAGPYNEQFF.

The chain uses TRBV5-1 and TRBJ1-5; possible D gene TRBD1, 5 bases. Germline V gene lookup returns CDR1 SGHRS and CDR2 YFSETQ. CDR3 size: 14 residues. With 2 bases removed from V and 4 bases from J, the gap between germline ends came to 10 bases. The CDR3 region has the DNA TGCGCCAGCAGCTTAGGGGACGGGAATCAGCCCCAGCATTTT. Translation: CASSLGDGNQPQHF.

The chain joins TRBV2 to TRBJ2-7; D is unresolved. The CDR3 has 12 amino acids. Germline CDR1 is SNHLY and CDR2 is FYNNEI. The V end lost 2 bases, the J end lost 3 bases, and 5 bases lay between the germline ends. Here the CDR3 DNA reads TGTGCCAGCAGTGAATCCGGCTACGAGCAGTACTTC. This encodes CASSESGYEQYF.

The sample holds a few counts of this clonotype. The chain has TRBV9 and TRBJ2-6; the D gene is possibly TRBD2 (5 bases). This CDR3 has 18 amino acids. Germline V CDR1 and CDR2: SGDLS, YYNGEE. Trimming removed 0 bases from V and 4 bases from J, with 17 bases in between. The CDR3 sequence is CASSVARSGSGGANVLTF. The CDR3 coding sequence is TGTGCCAGCAGCGTAGCTAGGTCGGGGTCGGGGGGGGCCAACGTCCTGACTTTC. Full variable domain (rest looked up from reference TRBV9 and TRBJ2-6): DSGVTQTPKHLITATGQRVTLRCSPRSGDLSVYWYQQSLDQGLQFLIQYYNGEERAKGNILERFSAQQFPDLHSELNLSSLELGDSALYFCASSVARSGSGGANVLTFGAGSRLTVL.

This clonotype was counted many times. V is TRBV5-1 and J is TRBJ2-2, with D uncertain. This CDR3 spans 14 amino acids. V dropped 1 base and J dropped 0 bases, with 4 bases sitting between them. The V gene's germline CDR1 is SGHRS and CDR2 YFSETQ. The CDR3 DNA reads TGCGCCAGCAGCTTGCGACCGAACACCGGGGAGCTGTTTTTT. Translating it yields CASSLRPNTGELFF.

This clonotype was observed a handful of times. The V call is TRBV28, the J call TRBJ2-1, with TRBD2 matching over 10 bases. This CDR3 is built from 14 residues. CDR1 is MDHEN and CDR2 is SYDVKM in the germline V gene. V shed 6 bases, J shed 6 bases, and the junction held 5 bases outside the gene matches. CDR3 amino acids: CASSLAGVFNEQFF. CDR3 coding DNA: TGTGCCAGCAGCCTAGCGGGAGTTTTCAATGAGCAGTTCTTC.

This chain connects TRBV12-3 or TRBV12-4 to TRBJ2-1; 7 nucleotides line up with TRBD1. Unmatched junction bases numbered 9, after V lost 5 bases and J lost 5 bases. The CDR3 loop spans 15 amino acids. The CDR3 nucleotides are TGTGCCAGCAGTCAGGCGACAGGGATTGACAATGAGCAGTTCTTC. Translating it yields CASSQATGIDNEQFF.

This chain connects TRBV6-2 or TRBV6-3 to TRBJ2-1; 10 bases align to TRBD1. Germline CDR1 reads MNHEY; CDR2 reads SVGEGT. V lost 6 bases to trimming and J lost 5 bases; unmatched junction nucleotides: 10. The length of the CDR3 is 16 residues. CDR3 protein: CASRSPTGGKDNEQFF. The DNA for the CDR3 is TGTGCCAGCAGATCCCCGACAGGGGGCAAGGACAATGAGCAGTTCTTC.

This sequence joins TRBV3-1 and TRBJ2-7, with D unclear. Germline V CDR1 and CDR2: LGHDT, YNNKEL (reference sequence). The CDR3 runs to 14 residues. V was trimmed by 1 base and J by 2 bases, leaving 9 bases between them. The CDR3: CASSQVAVAYEQYF. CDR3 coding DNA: TGTGCCAGCAGCCAAGTTGCGGTCGCCTACGAGCAGTACTTC.

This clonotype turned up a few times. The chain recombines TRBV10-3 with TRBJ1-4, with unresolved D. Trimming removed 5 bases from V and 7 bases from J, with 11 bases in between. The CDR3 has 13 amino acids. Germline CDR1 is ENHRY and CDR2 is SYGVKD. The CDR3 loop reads CAISRQEFEKLFF. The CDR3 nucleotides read TGTGCCATCAGTCGGCAGGAGTTTGAAAAACTGTTTTTT.

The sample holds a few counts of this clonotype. The CDR3 reads CASSSGGLAGNEQFF. The CDR3 DNA is TGTGCCAGCAGTTCAGGGGGACTAGCGGGCAATGAGCAGTTCTTC. V and J are TRBV11-2 and TRBJ2-1; 12 bases align to TRBD2. Trimming cost V 6 bases and J 6 bases; bases outside gene matches: 6. The CDR3 has 15 amino acids. The V gene's germline CDR1 is SGHAT and CDR2 FQNNGV.

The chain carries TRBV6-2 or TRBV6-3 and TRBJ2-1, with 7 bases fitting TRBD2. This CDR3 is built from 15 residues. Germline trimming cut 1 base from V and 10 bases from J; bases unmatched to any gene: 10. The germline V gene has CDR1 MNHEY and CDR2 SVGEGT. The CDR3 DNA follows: TGTGCCAGCAGTTACTGGCGGGGGTCCCCTTGGGAGCAGTTCTTC. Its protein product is CASSYWRGSPWEQFF.

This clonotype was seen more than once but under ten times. CDR3 nucleotide sequence: TGTGCCATCAGTTTCGGGACGGTACTTTCTGGGGCCAACGTCCTGACTTTC. It is translated as CAISFGTVLSGANVLTF. V is TRBV10-3 and J is TRBJ2-6; D is tentatively TRBD1 or TRBD2 (5 bases each). Per the germline V gene, CDR1 is ENHRY and CDR2 is SYGVKD. The V and J ends lost 5 bases and 1 base respectively, with 15 bases between them. This CDR3 is built from 17 residues.

CDR3 region: CASSSSSGGGRDTQYF. As DNA, the CDR3 is TGTGCCAGCAGTTCGTCTAGCGGGGGGGGCAGGGATACGCAGTATTTT. This sequence joins TRBV12-3 or TRBV12-4 and TRBJ2-3; 12 nucleotides align to TRBD2. The V segment lost 4 bases and the J segment 6 bases; nucleotides outside the gene matches: 8. The length of the CDR3 is 16 residues.

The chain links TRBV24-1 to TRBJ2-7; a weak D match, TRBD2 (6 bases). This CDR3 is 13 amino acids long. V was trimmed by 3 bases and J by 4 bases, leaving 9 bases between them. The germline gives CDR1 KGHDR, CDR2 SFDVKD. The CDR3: CATSDRRGYEQYF. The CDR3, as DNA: TGTGCCACCAGTGATAGGAGGGGATACGAGCAGTACTTC.

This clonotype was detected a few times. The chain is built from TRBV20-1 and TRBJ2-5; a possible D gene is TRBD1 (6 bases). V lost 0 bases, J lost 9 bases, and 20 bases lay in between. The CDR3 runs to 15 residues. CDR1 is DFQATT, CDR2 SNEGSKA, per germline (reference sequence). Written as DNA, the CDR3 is TGCAGTGCTAGAGATCAAGACAGGCCCACCGGGGCCCAGTACTTC. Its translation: CSARDQDRPTGAQYF.

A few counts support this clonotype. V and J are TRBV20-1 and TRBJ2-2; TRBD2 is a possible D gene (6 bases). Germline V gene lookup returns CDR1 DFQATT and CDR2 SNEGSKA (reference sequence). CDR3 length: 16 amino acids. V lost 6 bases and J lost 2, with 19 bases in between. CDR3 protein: CSATPLASVNTGELFF. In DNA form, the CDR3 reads TGCAGTGCGACCCCCTTAGCTAGCGTAAACACCGGGGAGCTGTTTTTT.

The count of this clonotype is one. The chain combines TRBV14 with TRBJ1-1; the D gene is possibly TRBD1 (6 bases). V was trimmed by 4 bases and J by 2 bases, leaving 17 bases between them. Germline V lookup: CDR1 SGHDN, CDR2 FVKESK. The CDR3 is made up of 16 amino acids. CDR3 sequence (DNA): TGTGCCAGCAGCCGATTTGGGACAAAAAAAAACACTGAAGCTTTCTTT. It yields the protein CASSRFGTKKNTEAFF.

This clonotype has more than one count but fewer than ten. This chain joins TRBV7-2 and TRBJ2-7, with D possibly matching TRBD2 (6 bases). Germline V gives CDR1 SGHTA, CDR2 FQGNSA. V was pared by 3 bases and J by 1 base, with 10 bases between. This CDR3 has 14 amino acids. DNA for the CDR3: TGTGCCAGCAGCTTCGGGCTAGCGTCCTACGAGCAGTACTTC. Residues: CASSFGLASYEQYF.

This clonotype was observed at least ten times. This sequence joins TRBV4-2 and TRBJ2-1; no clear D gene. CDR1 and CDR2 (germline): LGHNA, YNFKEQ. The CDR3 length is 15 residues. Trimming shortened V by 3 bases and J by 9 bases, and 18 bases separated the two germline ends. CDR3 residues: CASSHALLKVAEQFF. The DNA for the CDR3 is TGTGCCAGCAGCCACGCTTTATTAAAAGTCGCTGAGCAGTTCTTC.